This TCR beta chain was sequenced in a study of blood T cell repertoires in COVID-19. Study-wide background: From the United States, Italy and Spain came samples of acute and convalescent COVID-19.

The authors' processing: How many nucleated cells were present was estimated from reference gene primer amplification. Some clones are missing from TCRdb's copy, which holds only in-frame ones; the method was immunoSEQ multiplex PCR. The DNA gave D and trimming, while V, J and clone size come from that table. The repertoire holds roughly 140,000 clones, with around 80% as singletons. The CDR3 spans 18 residues. Per the germline V gene, CDR1 is LGHNA and CDR2 is YSLEER. V lost 1 base and J lost 6; bases outside the gene matches: 14. This clone is a singleton in its sample. The rearrangement joins TRBV4-3 to TRBJ1-2; the match to TRBD1 covers 10 bases. This TCR was sampled from a human donor in a cohort sampled during active COVID-19. Material: peripheral blood. The CDR3 sequence is CASSQALARGGQGDGYTF. The DNA of the CDR3 is TGCGCCAGCAGCCAAGCTTTGGCTCGGGGTGGACAGGGGGATGGCTACACCTTC.